This T cell receptor beta chain appears in the sequencing data of a study of blood T cell repertoires in COVID-19. Whole-study context: The samples span acute and convalescent COVID-19 from the United States, Italy and Spain. PBMCs, B-cell-depleted T cells, or T cells provided the cDNA or gDNA that made up the material.

The CDR3 extends over 16 amino acids. The V end was cut by 0 bases, the J end by 3 bases, with 11 bases between. Germline V gives CDR1 SEHNR, CDR2 FQNEAQ (reference sequence). The authors' processing: By means of reference gene primer amplification, nucleated cell counts were estimated. Profiled with immunoSEQ multiplex PCR; TCRdb holds only in-frame clones, not every one. That table gives V, J and clone size, and the DNA gave D and trimming. The data contain 100,000 to 110,000 clones, 88% of them singletons. The specimen was peripheral blood. The TCR comes from a human donor in a cohort sampled during active COVID-19. The V gene is TRBV7-9, the J gene TRBJ1-4, with D possibly being TRBD1 (6 bases). In DNA, the CDR3 is TGTGCCAGCAGCTTAGCAGCCGACAGGCCTAATGAAAAACTGTTTTTT. Translation: CASSLAADRPNEKLFF.